The 15 T cell receptor beta chains reported below all come from one sample, sequenced in a study of cytomegalovirus exposure and HLA in healthy donors. Primers included in the PCR were 60 Vbeta and 13 Jbeta primers. The assay was immunoSEQ multiplex PCR, and TCRdb's table has in-frame clones only and misses some. In all, the sample yields about 160,000 clones. The sample consisted of PBMCs. All receptors derive from a man aged 30 to 45 in good health and CMV-seronegative.

The rearrangement joins TRBV14 to TRBJ2-6; D is unclear. Trimming cost V 2 bases and J 2 bases, with 10 bases left between them. This CDR3 contains 16 residues. CDR1 SGHDN and CDR2 FVKESK come from the germline V gene. The CDR3 is CASSQLQIPGANVLTF. CDR3 nucleotide sequence: TGTGCCAGCAGCCAATTACAGATCCCTGGGGCCAACGTCCTGACTTTC.

This chain uses TRBV27 with TRBJ2-7; 10 bases match TRBD1. Germline CDR1 MNHEY, CDR2 SMNVEV (reference sequence). J lost 5 bases, V lost 4 bases, and 2 bases had no gene match. This CDR3 is built from 13 residues. The DNA of the CDR3 is TGTGCCAGCAGTTGGACAGGGGGGGACGAGCAGTACTTC. Encoded protein: CASSWTGGDEQYF.

The chain carries TRBV7-8 and TRBJ2-7, with TRBD1 identical over 7 bases. Germline loops: CDR1 SGHVS, CDR2 FQNEAQ. The CDR3 is 14 amino acids. The trim removed 4 bases at V and 6 bases at J, leaving 9 bases unmatched. In nucleotides, the CDR3 is TGTGCCAGCAGCTCAACAGGGGCGGTAAGCGAGCAGTACTTC. Its protein is CASSSTGAVSEQYF. The full variable domain, in which reference TRBV7-8 and TRBJ2-7 provide the parts outside the CDR3, is GAGVSQSPRYKVAKRGQDVALRCDPISGHVSLFWYQQALGQGPEFLTYFQNEAQLDKSGLPSDRFFAERPEGSVSTLKIQRTQQEDSAVYLCASSSTGAVSEQYFGPGTRLTVT.

The DNA for the CDR3 is TGTGCCAGCAGCGTAGCTACAGTCGGGAGGGCCGTTTTTGGCGATGAGCAGTTCTTC. This codes for CASSVATVGRAVFGDEQFF. The V gene is TRBV9, the J gene TRBJ2-1; 8 bases are a match to TRBD2. From germline, CDR1 is SGDLS and CDR2 YYNGEE. The length of the CDR3 is 19 residues. Unmatched junction bases numbered 19, after V lost 0 bases and J lost 8 bases.

The rearrangement joins TRBV6-1 to TRBJ1-2, with D possibly matching TRBD1 (6 bases). V shed 3 bases and J shed 3 bases, with 11 bases lying between them. There are 14 residues in the CDR3. Germline V gene sequence: CDR1 MNHNS, CDR2 SASEGT. CDR3 nucleotides: TGTGCCAGCAGTGAGGGGGCAGGAGACTATGGCTACACCTTC. Protein sequence: CASSEGAGDYGYTF.

The chain combines TRBV5-4 with TRBJ2-1, with 9 bases fitting TRBD1. V gave up 4 bases and J gave up 7 bases; unmatched junction bases: 9. Germline assignment: CDR1 SGHNT and CDR2 YYREEE (reference sequence). There are 15 residues in the CDR3. The CDR3 region has the DNA TGTGCCAGCAGCCGGACAGGGGTTAAAGGGAATGAGCAGTTCTTC. This translates into CASSRTGVKGNEQFF.

V is TRBV5-4 and J is TRBJ2-5, with 10 bases matching TRBD2. V shed 4 bases, J shed 4 bases, and the junction held 7 bases outside the gene matches. CDR1 is SGHNT, CDR2 YYREEE, per germline (reference sequence). The CDR3 contains 15 residues. The CDR3 loop reads CASSQHLAGVETQYF. CDR3 DNA sequence: TGTGCCAGCAGCCAGCATCTAGCGGGAGTAGAGACCCAGTACTTC.

This chain connects TRBV30 to TRBJ1-2; 9 nucleotides match TRBD1. V lost 2 bases to trimming and J lost 5 bases; unmatched junction nucleotides: 3. Per the germline V gene, CDR1 is GTSNPN and CDR2 is SVGIG (reference sequence). The CDR3 is 13 residues long. CDR3 sequence (DNA): TGTGCCTGGAGTTTCGGACAGGGGTATGGCTACACCTTC. Translated, it gives CAWSFGQGYGYTF.

V gene TRBV12-5 combines with J gene TRBJ1-5; D remains ambiguous. Looked up from germline, CDR1 is LGHNT and CDR2 is FRNRAP. Trimming took 1 base from V and 0 from J, leaving 4 bases between them. This CDR3 region has 14 residues. The CDR3 region is CASGLGYSNQPQHF. The CDR3 DNA follows: TGTGCTAGTGGTTTGGGCTATAGCAATCAGCCCCAGCATTTT.

J is TRBJ2-1 and V is TRBV7-8; 11 positions match TRBD2. The germline gives CDR1 SGHVS, CDR2 FQNEAQ. The CDR3 length is 16 residues. V trimming: 4 bases; J trimming: 6 bases; junction bases outside the gene matches: 8. CDR3 loop: CASSSSTSGSINEQFF. The CDR3 nucleotides read TGTGCCAGCAGCTCCTCCACTAGCGGGAGTATCAATGAGCAGTTCTTC.

V usage is TRBV6-1 and J usage is TRBJ2-7, with D perhaps TRBD1 (6 bases). V lost 9 bases to trimming and J lost 3 bases, with 18 bases between them. The germline V gene encodes CDR1 MNHNS and CDR2 SASEGT. There are 14 residues in the CDR3. Here the CDR3 reads CASGIIQGFYEQYF. CDR3 nucleotide sequence: TGTGCCAGTGGGATTATACAGGGATTCTACGAGCAGTACTTC.

This chain joins TRBV4-2 and TRBJ2-7; 12 bases are shared with TRBD1. The CDR3 covers 16 residues. CDR1 and CDR2 from the germline V gene are LGHNA and YNFKEQ. The ends lost 1 base at V and 6 bases at J; junction bases unmatched: 7. In nucleotides, the CDR3 is TGTGCCAGCAGCCAAGGGGGACAGGGGGCCGCTCTCGAGCAGTACTTC. Translation: CASSQGGQGAALEQYF.

This chain uses TRBV28 with TRBJ1-1, with D perhaps TRBD1 (5 bases). This CDR3 contains 14 residues. V shed 7 bases and J shed 0 bases, with 12 bases lying between them. Germline V gives CDR1 MDHEN, CDR2 SYDVKM. The CDR3 region has the DNA TGTGCCAGCACCCCAGGGTCTATGAACACTGAAGCTTTCTTT. Translation: CASTPGSMNTEAFF.

The rearrangement uses TRBV7-2 and TRBJ2-3; 8 bases fit TRBD2. This CDR3 region has 16 residues. Trimming removed 2 bases from V and 1 base from J; junction bases left unmatched: 5. Germline V gives CDR1 SGHTA, CDR2 FQGNSA. CDR3 loop: CASSLRLAMRTDTQYF. Here the CDR3 DNA reads TGTGCCAGCAGCTTAAGACTAGCGATGCGCACAGATACGCAGTATTTT. Drawing the rest from reference TRBV7-2 and TRBJ2-3, the complete variable domain is GAGVSQSPSNKVTEKGKDVELRCDPISGHTALYWYRQSLGQGLEFLIYFQGNSAPDKSGLPSDRFSAERTGGSVSTLTIQRTQQEDSAVYLCASSLRLAMRTDTQYFGPGTRLTVL.

V is TRBV5-6 and J is TRBJ2-4; weak D call: TRBD2 (5 bases). Germline V lookup: CDR1 SGHDT, CDR2 YYEEEE. V was clipped by 5 bases and J by 2 bases, with 8 bases between them. The CDR3 length is 13 residues. This CDR3 reads CASRDLTKNIQYF. The CDR3 coding sequence is TGTGCCAGCAGGGACTTGACCAAAAACATTCAGTACTTC.